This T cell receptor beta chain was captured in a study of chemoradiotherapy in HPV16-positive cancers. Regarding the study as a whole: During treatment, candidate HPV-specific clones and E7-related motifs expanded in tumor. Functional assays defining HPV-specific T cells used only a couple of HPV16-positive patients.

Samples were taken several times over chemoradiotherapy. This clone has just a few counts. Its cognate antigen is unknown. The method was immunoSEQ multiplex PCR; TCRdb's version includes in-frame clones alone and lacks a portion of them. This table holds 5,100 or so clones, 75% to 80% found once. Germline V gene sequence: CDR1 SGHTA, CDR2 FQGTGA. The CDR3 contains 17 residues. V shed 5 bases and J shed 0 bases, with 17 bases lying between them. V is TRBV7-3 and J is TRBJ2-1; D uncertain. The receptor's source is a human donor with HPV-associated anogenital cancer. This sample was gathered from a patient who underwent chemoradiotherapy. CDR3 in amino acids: CASSSRKARSSYNEQFF. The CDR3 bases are TGTGCCAGCAGCAGTCGAAAGGCCAGGAGCTCCTACAATGAGCAGTTCTTC.